Below, 10 T cell receptor beta chains from the same sample are listed, as sequenced in a study of CD8 T cells in Susac syndrome. It was with random hexamers that about 0.45 to 1 ug RNA was reverse transcribed. TCRdb used MiXCR to reprocess the immunoSEQ multiplex PCR reads, holding one entry per CDR3 protein. The repertoire has over 100,000 distinct CDR3 sequences, less than 97% of them found once; the top ten carry about 0.095%. Source material: CD4+ T cells from PBMCs. All receptors derive from a human donor in good health.

The chain has TRBV25-1 and TRBJ1-1; D might be TRBD1 (6 bases). The CDR3 length is 13 residues. The V gene's germline CDR1 is MGHDK and CDR2 SYGVNS. V lost 4 bases and J lost 3, with 9 bases in between. The chain's CDR3 is CASSVPGDTEAFF. The CDR3 DNA is TGTGCCAGCAGTGTGCCAGGGGACACTGAAGCTTTCTTT. Using reference TRBV25-1 and TRBJ1-1 for the parts outside the CDR3, the full variable domain is EADIYQTPRYLVIGTGKKITLECSQTMGHDKMYWYQQDPGMELHLIHYSYGVNSTEKGDLSSESTVSRIRTEHFPLTLESARPSHTSQYLCASSVPGDTEAFFGQGTRLTVV.

The chain joins TRBV29-1 to TRBJ1-2; no clear D gene. This CDR3 has 11 residues. Trimming removed 2 bases at V and 8 bases at J, with 9 bases between. In germline, CDR1 is SQVTM, CDR2 ANQGSEA. This CDR3 is CSVESGLGYTF. CDR3 bases: TGCAGCGTTGAATCCGGATTGGGCTACACCTTC.

V is TRBV2 and J is TRBJ2-1, with 9 bases aligning to TRBD1. The CDR3 spans 16 residues. CDR1 and CDR2 (germline): SNHLY, FYNNEI. Germline trimming cut 4 bases from V and 6 bases from J; bases unmatched to any gene: 10. CDR3: CASSGITGGLFNEQFF. CDR3 bases: TGTGCCAGCAGTGGGATCACAGGGGGCCTTTTCAATGAGCAGTTCTTC.

V usage is TRBV7-2 and J usage is TRBJ1-6; TRBD1 might be the D (6 bases). Germline lookup yields CDR1 SGHTA and CDR2 FQGNSA. Trimming left V 3 bases short and J 5 bases short, with 11 bases between. This CDR3 is built from 15 residues. The CDR3 sequence is CASSFRTADNSPLHF. As DNA, the CDR3 is TGTGCCAGCAGCTTCAGGACAGCCGATAATTCACCCCTCCACTTT. The complete variable domain, with remaining parts taken from reference TRBV7-2 and TRBJ1-6, reads GAGVSQSPSNKVTEKGKDVELRCDPISGHTALYWYRQSLGQGLEFLIYFQGNSAPDKSGLPSDRFSAERTGGSVSTLTIQRTQQEDSAVYLCASSFRTADNSPLHFGNGTRLTVT.

The chain links TRBV6-1 to TRBJ2-3, with D possibly matching TRBD2 (6 bases). The CDR3 covers 14 residues. V lost 4 bases, J lost 6 bases, and 14 bases lay in between. Germline V gene lookup returns CDR1 MNHNS and CDR2 SASEGT. The CDR3 protein is CASSGGTAGDTQYF. The CDR3 DNA reads as TGTGCCAGCAGTGGTGGGACTGCAGGGGATACGCAGTATTTT.

This clonotype was counted a few times. Germline is not matched at one junction end, which may reflect a read error. The chain joins TRBV7-7 to TRBJ2-3; D possibly corresponds to TRBD1 (6 bases). The CDR3 spans 12 residues. Germline CDR1 reads SSHAT; CDR2 reads FNYEAQ (reference sequence). The CDR3 DNA follows: TGTGCTAGCAGCCCTGGGGGCGGTACGCAGTATTTT. It yields the protein CASSPGGGTQYF.

The sample holds one count of this clonotype. This sequence joins TRBV24-1 and TRBJ2-5, with D hard to call. This CDR3 is 15 amino acids long. Trimming took off 4 bases at V and 3 bases at J, with 14 bases between the two ends. Germline V gives CDR1 KGHDR, CDR2 SFDVKD. The CDR3 DNA reads TGTGCCACCAGTGAACCCGGACGGATTAAAGAGACCCAGTACTTC. Protein: CATSEPGRIKETQYF.

The rearrangement uses TRBV15 and TRBJ2-7, with D maybe TRBD2 (6 bases). The CDR3 is 13 amino acids. CDR1 and CDR2 from the germline V gene are LNHNV and YYDKDF (reference sequence). V lost 5 bases to trimming and J lost 1 base, with 9 bases between them. The CDR3 DNA reads TGTGCCACCAGCCGGGACTTTTCCTACGAGCAGTACTTC. It specifies CATSRDFSYEQYF.

J is TRBJ2-2 and V is TRBV24-1; TRBD1 is a possible D gene (6 bases). The CDR3 runs to 15 residues. With 4 bases removed from V and 6 bases from J, the gap between germline ends came to 14 bases. Germline assignment: CDR1 KGHDR and CDR2 SFDVKD. Written as DNA, the CDR3 is TGTGCCACCAGTGAATCCAGGGGTCGGGCCGGGGAGCTGTTTTTT. The encoded protein is CATSESRGRAGELFF.

This chain links TRBV7-6 with TRBJ1-5, with a tentative D call TRBD1 (5 bases). This CDR3 has 15 amino acids. Germline V gene lookup returns CDR1 SGHVS and CDR2 FNYEAQ. V gave up 2 bases and J gave up 3 bases, with 11 bases separating them. Here the CDR3 DNA reads TGTGCCAGCAGCTTACAGGCAGGGACCAATCAGCCCCAGCATTTT. Protein product: CASSLQAGTNQPQHF.